This T cell receptor (beta chain) was sequenced in a study of T cells in Graves' hyperthyroidism and ophthalmopathy. General study points: Most expanded thyroid clonotypes above 0.001 also appeared in blood.

This clonotype was observed a handful of times. What it binds is unknown. A lack of ophthalmopathy progression within 18 months defined stable Graves' hyperthyroidism. Researchers barred patients who had uncontrolled infection, other autoimmune disease, pregnancy or lactation. Fresh peripheral blood, around 9.3 ml, was the source of the PBMCs. TCR beta CDR3 regions were amplified from RNA transcripts. Using the HTBI primer set, a first-round RT-PCR was run on the TCR CDR3. TCRdb called the multiplex PCR reads again in MiXCR, with one record for every CDR3 protein. The sample contains 300,000 to 350,000 distinct CDR3 sequences, around 20% of which appear only once. This TCR came from a woman in her 50s with Graves' hyperthyroidism. Material: blood.

The CDR3 reads CASSVDGRGAYGYTF. As DNA, the CDR3 is TGTGCCAGCAGCGTAGATGGCAGGGGCGCCTATGGCTACACCTTC. The chain joins TRBV9 to TRBJ1-2, with D possibly being TRBD1 (6 bases). Trimming removed 0 bases at V and 4 bases at J, with 13 bases between. The CDR3 has 15 residues. CDR1 SGDLS and CDR2 YYNGEE come from the germline V gene.